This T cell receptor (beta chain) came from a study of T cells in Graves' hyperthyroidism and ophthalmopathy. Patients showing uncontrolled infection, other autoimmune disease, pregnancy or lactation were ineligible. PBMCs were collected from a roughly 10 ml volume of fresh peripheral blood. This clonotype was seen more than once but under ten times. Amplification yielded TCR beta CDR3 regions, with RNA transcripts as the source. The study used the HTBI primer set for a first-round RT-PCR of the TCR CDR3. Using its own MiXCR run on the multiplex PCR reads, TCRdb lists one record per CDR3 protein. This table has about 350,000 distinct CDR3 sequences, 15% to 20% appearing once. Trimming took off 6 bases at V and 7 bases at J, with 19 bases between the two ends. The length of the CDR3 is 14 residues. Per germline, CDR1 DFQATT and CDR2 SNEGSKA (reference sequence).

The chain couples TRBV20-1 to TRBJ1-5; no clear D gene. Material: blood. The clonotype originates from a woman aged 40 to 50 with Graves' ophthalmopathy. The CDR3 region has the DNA TGCAGTGCCCCACCAAGGACCGTCTGGCAGCCCCAGCATTTT. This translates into CSAPPRTVWQPQHF.